The 30 T cell receptor beta chains in this list originate from one sample, sequenced in a study of cytomegalovirus exposure and HLA in healthy donors. It was with 60 Vbeta and 13 Jbeta primers that the PCR ran. Using immunoSEQ multiplex PCR, the repertoire was profiled, and TCRdb retains in-frame clones only, with some absent. The sample includes 100,000 to 150,000 clones, 75% to 85% of them seen just once. Sequencing was carried out using PBMCs. The receptors here all came from a man aged 50-60 years in good health and CMV-seronegative.

In this sample, this clone turned up a few times. This chain links TRBV6-5 with TRBJ2-5; 8 bases fit TRBD2. Germline values: CDR1 MNHEY, CDR2 SVGAGI. V lost 6 bases, J lost 1 base, and 7 bases stayed unmatched. There are 15 residues in the CDR3. The CDR3 bases are TGTGCCAGCAGAAGAGCGGGGGAATCCCAAGAGACCCAGTACTTC. It codes for CASRRAGESQETQYF.

The CDR3 DNA reads as TGTGCCTGGAGTACGGGACAGCGTAATTCACCCCTCCACTTT. Translated, it gives CAWSTGQRNSPLHF. The chain joins TRBV30 to TRBJ1-6, with 7 bases aligning to TRBD1. The CDR3 contains 14 residues. V dropped 2 bases and J dropped 6; count of bases not matched to a gene: 4. Germline values: CDR1 GTSNPN, CDR2 SVGIG (reference sequence).

The J gene is TRBJ2-7, the V gene TRBV5-6; 10 bases fit TRBD2. V gave up 1 base and J gave up 3 bases; unmatched junction bases: 7. Germline V gene lookup returns CDR1 SGHDT and CDR2 YYEEEE. The CDR3 loop spans 16 amino acids. The CDR3 DNA is TGTGCCAGCAGCTTGTACCAAACTAGCGGGGACTACGAGCAGTACTTC. Amino acid sequence: CASSLYQTSGDYEQYF.

The V call is TRBV5-4, the J call TRBJ2-1; D gene uncertain. Looked up from germline, CDR1 is SGHNT and CDR2 is YYREEE (reference sequence). The CDR3 runs 11 residues. The V gene lost 2 bases and the J gene lost 9 bases, with 6 bases spanning the gap. CDR3 bases: TGTGCCAGCAGCTTTATATTTGAGCAGTTCTTC. It is translated as CASSFIFEQFF. Drawing the rest from reference TRBV5-4 and TRBJ2-1, the complete variable domain is ETGVTQSPTHLIKTRGQQVTLRCSSQSGHNTVSWYQQALGQGPQFIFQYYREEENGRGNFPPRFSGLQFPNYSSELNVNALELDDSALYLCASSFIFEQFFGPGTRLTVL.

This sequence joins TRBV30 and TRBJ1-2; D gene unclear. Trimming took 4 bases from V and 7 from J, leaving 16 bases between them. Per the germline V gene, CDR1 is GTSNPN and CDR2 is SVGIG (reference sequence). The CDR3 sequence is 13 residues long. The CDR3 DNA reads TGTGCCTGGATCGTACGAGCAGCTAGTGGCTACACCTTC. Translation gives CAWIVRAASGYTF.

V usage is TRBV27 and J usage is TRBJ1-5; 9 positions agree with TRBD1. The CDR3 is 15 amino acids. The germline CDR1 and CDR2 sequences are MNHEY and SMNVEV (reference sequence). V lost 3 bases, J lost 6 bases, and 6 bases stayed unmatched. CDR3 nucleotides: TGTGCCAGCAGTTTCTCCGGGACAGGGCTTCAGCCCCAGCATTTT. Residues: CASSFSGTGLQPQHF.

The CDR3 DNA follows: TGTGCCAGCAGCGCCGGACAGGCCAGCTCCTACGAGCAGTACTTC. Translating gives CASSAGQASSYEQYF. This chain joins TRBV9 and TRBJ2-7; TRBD1 aligns across 7 bases. V shed 3 bases and J 0 bases; nucleotides not matched to a gene: 6. The CDR3 spans 15 residues. Per the germline V gene, CDR1 is SGDLS and CDR2 is YYNGEE.

The chain employs TRBV7-9 and TRBJ2-3; the D gene is possibly TRBD1 (6 bases). V was pared by 11 bases and J by 0 bases, with 12 bases between. Looked up from germline, CDR1 is SEHNR and CDR2 is FQNEAQ (reference sequence). The CDR3 spans 13 residues. In DNA, the CDR3 is TGTGCCCTCCAGGGGCTTAGCACAGATACGCAGTATTTT. Translated, it gives CALQGLSTDTQYF.

The chain joins TRBV19 to TRBJ1-1, with 8 bases matching TRBD1. Per germline, CDR1 LNHDA and CDR2 SQIVND (reference sequence). The CDR3 runs to 14 residues. Unmatched junction bases numbered 11, after V lost 6 bases and J lost 8 bases. For the CDR3, the DNA is TGTGCCAGTAGCCCCTCAACAGGGGGGGCGGAAGCTTTCTTT. Protein: CASSPSTGGAEAFF. Using reference TRBV19 and TRBJ1-1 for the parts outside the CDR3, the full variable domain is DGGITQSPKYLFRKEGQNVTLSCEQNLNHDAMYWYRQDPGQGLRLIYYSQIVNDFQKGDIAEGYSVSREKKESFPLTVTSAQKNPTAFYLCASSPSTGGAEAFFGQGTRLTVV.

This clone came up once. V is TRBV11-3 and J is TRBJ1-5; maybe TRBD1 (6 bases). Deletions cut 0 bases from V and 2 bases from J, with 14 bases between. Germline CDR1 reads SGHNT; CDR2 reads YENEEA. The CDR3 covers 17 residues. As DNA, the CDR3 is TGTGCCAGCAGCTTAGATATGGACAGAGGGGGCAATCAGCCCCAGCATTTT. This translates into CASSLDMDRGGNQPQHF.

The rearrangement uses TRBV6-5 and TRBJ2-1; 8 bases align to TRBD1. CDR1 and CDR2 from the germline V gene are MNHEY and SVGAGI. CDR3 length: 15 amino acids. The V and J ends lost 6 bases and 5 bases, in that order; junction bases with no gene match: 9. The CDR3 protein is CASRAVAGGHNEQFF. The CDR3 DNA sequence: TGTGCCAGCAGGGCAGTAGCAGGGGGCCACAATGAGCAGTTCTTC.

This clone appeared a single time. This sequence joins TRBV5-1 and TRBJ1-2, with TRBD1 matching 10 bases. The V gene's germline CDR1 is SGHRS and CDR2 YFSETQ. After removal of 2 bases from V and 4 bases from J, the junction contained 5 bases not matched to a gene. The CDR3 length is 15 residues. For the CDR3, the DNA is TGCGCCAGCAGCTTCGGACAGGGGGGCCCCTATGGCTACACCTTC. Protein sequence: CASSFGQGGPYGYTF.

This rearrangement joins TRBV6-5 to TRBJ1-1; 7 bases agree with TRBD1. From germline, CDR1 is MNHEY and CDR2 SVGAGI. This CDR3 spans 15 amino acids. J lost 4 bases, V lost 8 bases, and 13 bases had no gene match. CDR3 nucleotide sequence: TGTGCCAGCCAGAAACAGGGGAGTTGGACCACTGAAGCTTTCTTT. It specifies CASQKQGSWTTEAFF.

The chain carries TRBV2 and TRBJ2-2; the match to TRBD2 covers 11 bases. Germline assignment: CDR1 SNHLY and CDR2 FYNNEI. J gave up 5 bases and V 5 bases, and 7 bases lay outside the gene matches. CDR3 length equals 16 residues. CDR3: CASSKTSGGITGELFF. The CDR3 coding sequence is TGTGCCAGCAGTAAAACTAGCGGGGGAATTACCGGGGAGCTGTTTTTT.

This chain's CDR3 is CSVGGLENTGELFF. CDR3 sequence (DNA): TGCAGCGTGGGGGGGTTAGAGAACACCGGGGAGCTGTTTTTT. The chain uses TRBV29-1 and TRBJ2-2; 7 bases match TRBD2. Germline CDR1 reads SQVTM; CDR2 reads ANQGSEA. J lost 1 base, V lost 6 bases, and 5 bases had no gene match. This CDR3 has 14 residues.

This CDR3 is CSVDRGTEQYF. CDR3 nucleotides: TGCAGCGTTGATCGCGGAACCGAGCAGTACTTC. The gene calls are TRBV29-1 and TRBJ2-7; no clear D. Germline V lookup: CDR1 SQVTM, CDR2 ANQGSEA. V was trimmed by 3 bases and J by 6 bases, leaving 9 bases between them. The length of the CDR3 is 11 residues.

The chain's CDR3 is CASSLYQGGNTIYF. DNA of the CDR3: TGTGCCAGCAGCCTTTATCAGGGAGGAAACACCATATATTTT. The V call is TRBV5-6, the J call TRBJ2-2, with D tentatively TRBD1 (5 bases). The DNA matches TRBJ1-3 better at its end, which makes the J call doubtful. Per germline, CDR1 SGHDT and CDR2 YYEEEE. The CDR3 covers 14 residues.

The chain links TRBV5-4 to TRBJ1-2; no firm D call. V lost 4 bases and J 4 bases, leaving 14 bases between the germline ends. The CDR3 spans 14 residues. Germline CDR1 SGHNT, CDR2 YYREEE (reference sequence). In DNA, the CDR3 is TGTGCCAGCAGCCCAGCGTTTTCCCTCTATGGCTACACCTTC. It codes for CASSPAFSLYGYTF.

A single count supports this clone. The V call is TRBV5-4, the J call TRBJ1-1; no reliable D call. Between the trimmed V and J ends, which lost 4 bases and 1 base, there was a span of 8 bases. CDR1 is SGHNT and CDR2 is YYREEE in the germline V gene (reference sequence). The CDR3 spans 13 residues. For the CDR3, the DNA is TGTGCCAGCAGCCGCCCACAGAACACTGAAGCTTTCTTT. This translates into CASSRPQNTEAFF.

This clone has a handful of counts. This sequence joins TRBV27 and TRBJ2-6; D uncertain. Trimming cost V 1 base and J 4 bases, with 11 bases left between them. CDR1 is MNHEY, CDR2 SMNVEV, per germline (reference sequence). This CDR3 has 16 residues. This CDR3 reads CASSLLGQAGANVLTF. The CDR3 bases are TGTGCCAGCAGTTTATTGGGCCAGGCAGGGGCCAACGTCCTGACTTTC. The whole variable domain, filled in from reference TRBV27 and TRBJ2-6, reads EAQVTQNPRYLITVTGKKLTVTCSQNMNHEYMSWYRQDPGLGLRQIYYSMNVEVTDKGDVPEGYKVSRKEKRNFPLILESPSPNQTSLYFCASSLLGQAGANVLTFGAGSRLTVL.

This chain links TRBV30 with TRBJ2-7; 7 nucleotides agree with TRBD1. The ends lost 6 bases at V and 2 bases at J; junction bases unmatched: 10. Per the germline V gene, CDR1 is GTSNPN and CDR2 is SVGIG (reference sequence). The CDR3 is 14 residues long. The CDR3 DNA reads TGTGCCTGTTTGAAGGGGGCGACCCCCTACGAGCAGTACTTC. As protein: CACLKGATPYEQYF.

This sequence joins TRBV5-1 and TRBJ2-4, with D tentatively TRBD2 (5 bases). The CDR3 runs 18 residues. The V gene lost 4 bases and the J gene lost 7 bases, with 27 bases spanning the gap. CDR1 and CDR2 (germline): SGHRS, YFSETQ. CDR3 amino acids: CASSPDSGTAFPLNIQYF. CDR3 in DNA: TGCGCCAGCAGCCCCGACTCGGGAACAGCCTTTCCCCTGAACATTCAGTACTTC. Drawing the rest from reference TRBV5-1 and TRBJ2-4, the complete variable domain is KAGVTQTPRYLIKTRGQQVTLSCSPISGHRSVSWYQQTPGQGLQFLFEYFSETQRNKGNFPGRFSGRQFSNSRSEMNVSTLELGDSALYLCASSPDSGTAFPLNIQYFGAGTRLSVL.

The chain links TRBV5-5 to TRBJ2-7, with a tentative D call TRBD1 (6 bases). Germline-derived CDR1 and CDR2 are SGHKS and YYEKEE (reference sequence). This CDR3 comprises 14 residues. V was trimmed by 6 bases and J by 1 base, leaving 14 bases between them. CDR3 sequence (DNA): TGTGCCAGCAAGGGAAACAGGGTTTCCTACGAGCAGTACTTC. Translating it yields CASKGNRVSYEQYF.

The V and J genes are TRBV29-1 and TRBJ1-2; 7 nucleotides line up with TRBD1. The CDR3 is 10 amino acids. CDR1 and CDR2 (germline): SQVTM, ANQGSEA. J lost 12 bases, V lost 4 bases, and 5 bases had no gene match. The CDR3 sequence is CSVGDRVNTF. The CDR3 nucleotides are TGCAGCGTTGGAGACAGGGTCAACACCTTC.

This clone was picked up one time. The chain uses TRBV7-9 and TRBJ1-4; no definite D call. The CDR3 extends over 15 amino acids. The V end was cut by 4 bases, the J end by 0 bases, with 9 bases between. Germline V lookup: CDR1 SEHNR, CDR2 FQNEAQ (reference sequence). The CDR3, as DNA: TGTGCCAGCAGCTCCCCGGGGACAACTAATGAAAAACTGTTTTTT. Translation: CASSSPGTTNEKLFF.

This clone has just one count. CDR3 coding DNA: TGTGCCAGCAGTTTTCCAGTTAGGGGGGAGACCCAGTACTTC. Its translation is CASSFPVRGETQYF. The chain employs TRBV6-1 and TRBJ2-5, with TRBD1 as a possible D gene (6 bases). Trimming pared 5 bases from V and 5 bases from J, leaving 15 bases between. The CDR3 contains 14 residues. Germline CDR1 reads MNHNS; CDR2 reads SASEGT.

The chain joins TRBV2 to TRBJ1-4; tentative D call: TRBD1 (5 bases). The CDR3 spans 15 residues. V shed 4 bases and J shed 5 bases, with 14 bases lying between them. CDR1 and CDR2 (germline): SNHLY, FYNNEI. The CDR3 coding sequence is TGTGCCAGCAGTGGGAGAAGGACAAGCAATGAAAAACTGTTTTTT. It specifies CASSGRRTSNEKLFF.

The genes are TRBV7-2 and TRBJ1-4; TRBD1 matches at 7 bases. From germline, CDR1 is SGHTA and CDR2 FQGNSA. The CDR3 runs 16 residues. J gave up 7 bases and V 1 base, and 9 bases lay outside the gene matches. The CDR3 DNA is TGTGCCAGCAGCTTAGACAGGGGCTCCGTGGCTGAAAAACTGTTTTTT. Its translation is CASSLDRGSVAEKLFF.

The chain joins TRBV5-1 to TRBJ2-5, with D possibly TRBD1 on 6 matching bases. Germline CDR1 SGHRS, CDR2 YFSETQ. The CDR3 is 15 residues long. Trimming took off 4 bases at V and 12 bases at J, with 25 bases between the two ends. CDR3 bases: TGCGCCAGCAGCCCTCTGGTACAGGGCCTTTCTTCGGAGTACTTC. This gives the protein CASSPLVQGLSSEYF.

The chain combines TRBV6-6 with TRBJ2-5, with 7 bases identical to TRBD1. The junction had 7 bases not matched to a gene; V was cut back by 5 bases and J by 1 base. CDR1 and CDR2 (germline): MNHNY, SVGAGI (reference sequence). The CDR3 contains 15 residues. The CDR3 nucleotides read TGTGCCAGCAGTACCCCCCGGACAGGCCAAGAGACCCAGTACTTC. It codes for CASSTPRTGQETQYF.